This T cell receptor (beta chain) was sequenced for a study of T-cell memory formation after mild COVID-19. Via MiXCR, TCRdb re-called the 5' RACE reads, giving one row per CDR3 protein. The sample has 250,000 or so distinct CDR3 sequences; roughly 17% are singletons. This clonotype has ten or more counts. The specimen was PBMCs or a T cell subset sorted from them (not recorded which). The receptor's source is a man aged 18-30 years who had mild COVID-19 (a few samples of this study predate the infection). Cell type and time point are not known.

CDR3 DNA: TGCAGCGTTGGTGATGGGTTGCTCGGCAATCAGCCCCAGCATTTT. Translated, it gives CSVGDGLLGNQPQHF. This chain uses TRBV29-1 with TRBJ1-5; D gene uncertain. V was shortened by 4 bases and J by 2 bases, with 15 bases between the two germline ends. Germline V CDR1 and CDR2: SQVTM, ANQGSEA. CDR3 length equals 15 residues.